This TCR beta chain was recovered during a study of OX40 agonist ivuxolimab in advanced cancers. Study-wide results and limits: With doses of 0.1-3.0 mg/kg, partial responders showed among the lowest clonal expansion.

The CDR3 is 16 residues long. Trimming left V 0 bases short and J 2 bases short, with 14 bases between. The germline gives CDR1 LGHNA, CDR2 YSLEER. Assay used: immunoSEQ multiplex PCR; TCRdb lists only in-frame clones, some missing. Here the sample spans 35,000 to 40,000 clones, 60% to 80% being singletons. In its sample, this clone was seen a few times. Antigen specificity is unknown. The receptor's source is an adult with an advanced solid tumor such as melanoma, head and neck, liver or kidney cancer. The source material was CD4+ or CD8+ T cells sorted from blood, sampled in a trial of the OX40 agonist ivuxolimab. V is TRBV4-3 and J is TRBJ2-7, with D perhaps matching TRBD1 (6 bases). The CDR3 nucleotides are TGCGCCAGCAGCCAAGATATGACAGGCCTTCCCTACGAGCAGTACTTC. Protein sequence: CASSQDMTGLPYEQYF.